A single count supports the clone carrying this TCR beta chain. Trimming pared 0 bases from V and 0 bases from J, leaving 7 bases between. CDR3 length: 15 residues. Germline assignment: CDR1 SGHDT and CDR2 YYEEEE. This entry is derived from a study of CD8 T cells in Susac syndrome. Isolation of CD8+ and CD4+ T cells was performed negatively, whereas enrichment of TEMRA cells was done by FACS. Roughly 0.5 to 1 ug RNA was reverse transcribed with random hexamers. A single record per CDR3 protein comes from TCRdb applying MiXCR to the immunoSEQ multiplex PCR reads. Of about 190,000 distinct CDR3 sequences listed, roughly 92% were seen once; the top ten hold around 0.096%.

The chain couples TRBV5-6 to TRBJ1-3; D call uncertain. The origin of this receptor is a human donor in good health. Source material: CD4+ T cells from PBMCs. CDR3 nucleotide sequence: TGTGCCAGCAGCTTGGCGGGCGGCTCTGGAAACACCATATATTTT. It is translated as CASSLAGGSGNTIYF.